The subject of this entry is one T cell receptor beta chain. The entry originates in a study of shared clonotypes between healthy human individuals. The CDR3 sequence is 15 residues long. V lost 4 bases and J 5 bases, leaving 17 bases between the germline ends. CDR1 is SEHNR, CDR2 FQNEAQ, per germline (reference sequence). Clones were sequenced by immunoSEQ multiplex PCR, and TCRdb holds only the in-frame ones, with some missing. Here the sample spans around 440,000 clones, roughly three quarters being singletons. The sequenced sample was PBMCs. V is TRBV7-9 and J is TRBJ1-1, with D perhaps matching TRBD1 (5 bases). This TCR was sampled from a woman between 40 and 55 years old in good health. Some clones in this sample may be carry-over from other donors' samples. The DNA of the CDR3 is TGTGCCAGCAGCTCGACCGGGACCGGGAGGACTGAAGCTTTCTTT. Amino acids: CASSSTGTGRTEAFF.